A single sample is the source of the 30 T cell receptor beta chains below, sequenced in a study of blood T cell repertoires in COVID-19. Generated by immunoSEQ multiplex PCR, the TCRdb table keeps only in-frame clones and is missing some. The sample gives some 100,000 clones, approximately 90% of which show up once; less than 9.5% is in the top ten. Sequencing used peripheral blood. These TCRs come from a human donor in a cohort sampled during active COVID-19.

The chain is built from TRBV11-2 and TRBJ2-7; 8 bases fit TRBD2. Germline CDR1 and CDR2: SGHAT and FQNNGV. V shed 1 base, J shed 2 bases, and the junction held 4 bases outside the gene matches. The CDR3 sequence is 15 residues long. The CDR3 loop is CASSLGRGAAYEQYF. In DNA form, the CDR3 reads TGTGCCAGCAGCTTAGGGCGGGGGGCCGCCTACGAGCAGTACTTC.

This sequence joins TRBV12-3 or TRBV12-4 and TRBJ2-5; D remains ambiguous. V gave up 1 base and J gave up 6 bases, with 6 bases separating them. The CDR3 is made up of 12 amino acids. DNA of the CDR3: TGTGCCAGCAGTTTAGACCAGAAGACCCAGTACTTC. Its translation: CASSLDQKTQYF.

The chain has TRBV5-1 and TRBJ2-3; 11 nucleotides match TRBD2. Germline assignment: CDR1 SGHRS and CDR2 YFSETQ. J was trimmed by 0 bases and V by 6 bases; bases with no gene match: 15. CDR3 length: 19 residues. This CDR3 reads CASTRRASGRTTSTDTQYF. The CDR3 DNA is TGCGCCAGCACCCGAAGGGCTAGCGGGAGGACTACTAGCACAGATACGCAGTATTTT.

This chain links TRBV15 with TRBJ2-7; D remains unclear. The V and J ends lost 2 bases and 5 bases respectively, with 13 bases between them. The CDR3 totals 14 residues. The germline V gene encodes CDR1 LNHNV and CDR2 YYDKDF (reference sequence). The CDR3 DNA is TGTGCCACCAGCAGAACAACGGCGGCTCACGAGCAGTACTTC. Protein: CATSRTTAAHEQYF.

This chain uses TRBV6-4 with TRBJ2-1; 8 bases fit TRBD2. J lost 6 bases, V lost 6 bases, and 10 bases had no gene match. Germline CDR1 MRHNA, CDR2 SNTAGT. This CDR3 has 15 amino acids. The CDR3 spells CASSYTSGRTNEQFF. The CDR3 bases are TGTGCCAGCAGCTATACTAGCGGCAGGACCAATGAGCAGTTCTTC.

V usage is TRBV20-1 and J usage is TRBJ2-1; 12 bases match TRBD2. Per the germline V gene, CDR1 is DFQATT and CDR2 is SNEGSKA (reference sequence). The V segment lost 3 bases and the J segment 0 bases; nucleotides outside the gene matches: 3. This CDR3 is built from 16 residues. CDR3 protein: CSASGTSGSSYNEQFF. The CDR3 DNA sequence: TGCAGTGCTAGTGGGACTAGCGGGTCCTCCTACAATGAGCAGTTCTTC.

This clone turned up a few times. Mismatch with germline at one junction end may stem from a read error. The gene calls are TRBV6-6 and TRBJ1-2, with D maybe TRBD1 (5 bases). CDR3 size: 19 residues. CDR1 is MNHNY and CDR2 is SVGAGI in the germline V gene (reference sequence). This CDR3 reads CASSYSVLGRASANYGYTF. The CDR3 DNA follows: TGTGCCAGCAGCTACTCCGTCTTGGGCAGGGCATCGGCTAACTATGGCTACACCTTC.

CDR3 in DNA: TGTGCCACCAGGGAGGGGCATGGGACTGAAGCTTTCTTT. Amino acid sequence: CATREGHGTEAFF. V and J are TRBV24-1 and TRBJ1-1; D might be TRBD1 (5 bases). Germline assignment: CDR1 KGHDR and CDR2 SFDVKD. The V and J ends lost 7 bases and 5 bases respectively, with 13 bases between them. The CDR3 has 13 amino acids.

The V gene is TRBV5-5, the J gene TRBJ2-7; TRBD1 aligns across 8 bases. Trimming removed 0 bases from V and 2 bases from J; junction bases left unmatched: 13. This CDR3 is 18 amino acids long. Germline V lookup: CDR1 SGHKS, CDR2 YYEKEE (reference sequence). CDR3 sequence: CASSLGKSPGQATYEQYF. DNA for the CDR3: TGTGCCAGCAGCTTGGGTAAATCTCCGGGACAGGCGACCTACGAGCAGTACTTC. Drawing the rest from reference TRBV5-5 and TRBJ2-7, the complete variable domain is DAGVTQSPTHLIKTRGQQVTLRCSPISGHKSVSWYQQVLGQGPQFIFQYYEKEERGRGNFPDRFSARQFPNYSSELNVNALLLGDSALYLCASSLGKSPGQATYEQYFGPGTRLTVT.

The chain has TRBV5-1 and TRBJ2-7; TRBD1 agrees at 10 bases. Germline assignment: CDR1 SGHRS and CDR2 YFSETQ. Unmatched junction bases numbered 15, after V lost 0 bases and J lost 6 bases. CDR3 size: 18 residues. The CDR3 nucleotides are TGCGCCAGCAGCTTGGAGGTGACAGGGGGCGGGAGCTCCCCCGAGCAGTACTTC. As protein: CASSLEVTGGGSSPEQYF. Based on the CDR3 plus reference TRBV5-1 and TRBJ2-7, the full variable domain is KAGVTQTPRYLIKTRGQQVTLSCSPISGHRSVSWYQQTPGQGLQFLFEYFSETQRNKGNFPGRFSGRQFSNSRSEMNVSTLELGDSALYLCASSLEVTGGGSSPEQYFGPGTRLTVT.

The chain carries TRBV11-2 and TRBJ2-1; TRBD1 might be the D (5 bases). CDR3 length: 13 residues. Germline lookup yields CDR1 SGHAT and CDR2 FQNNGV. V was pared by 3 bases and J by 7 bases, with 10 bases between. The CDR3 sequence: CASSFGRANEQFF. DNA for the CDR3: TGTGCCAGCAGCTTTGGCAGGGCTAATGAGCAGTTCTTC.

CDR3: CASSESGGQANQPQHF. The CDR3, as DNA: TGTGCCAGCAGTGAAAGTGGGGGACAGGCTAATCAGCCCCAGCATTTT. The genes are TRBV25-1 and TRBJ1-5, with 8 nucleotides matching TRBD1. Trimming took 2 bases from V and 4 from J; bases not matched to a gene: 7. Germline lookup yields CDR1 MGHDK and CDR2 SYGVNS. CDR3 length: 16 residues.

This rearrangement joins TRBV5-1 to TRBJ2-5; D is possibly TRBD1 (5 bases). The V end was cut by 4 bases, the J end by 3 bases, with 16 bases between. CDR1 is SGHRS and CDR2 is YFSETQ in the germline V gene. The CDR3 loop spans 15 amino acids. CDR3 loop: CASSRGDIGEETQYF. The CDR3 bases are TGCGCCAGCAGCCGAGGTGATATAGGGGAAGAGACCCAGTACTTC.

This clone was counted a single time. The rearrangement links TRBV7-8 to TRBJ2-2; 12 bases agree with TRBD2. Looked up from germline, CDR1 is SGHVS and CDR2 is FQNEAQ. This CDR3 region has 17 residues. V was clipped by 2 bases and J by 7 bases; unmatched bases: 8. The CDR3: CASSLRLAGEGYGELFF. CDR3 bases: TGTGCCAGCAGCTTACGACTAGCGGGAGAGGGATACGGGGAGCTGTTTTTT. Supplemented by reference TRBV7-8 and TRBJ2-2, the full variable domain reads GAGVSQSPRYKVAKRGQDVALRCDPISGHVSLFWYQQALGQGPEFLTYFQNEAQLDKSGLPSDRFFAERPEGSVSTLKIQRTQQEDSAVYLCASSLRLAGEGYGELFFGEGSRLTVL.

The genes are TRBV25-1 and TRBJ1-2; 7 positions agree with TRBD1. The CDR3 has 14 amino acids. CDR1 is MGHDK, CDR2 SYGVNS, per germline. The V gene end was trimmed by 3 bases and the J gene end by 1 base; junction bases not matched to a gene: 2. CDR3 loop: CASSETGNNYGYTF. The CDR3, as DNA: TGTGCCAGCAGTGAGACAGGGAATAACTATGGCTACACCTTC.

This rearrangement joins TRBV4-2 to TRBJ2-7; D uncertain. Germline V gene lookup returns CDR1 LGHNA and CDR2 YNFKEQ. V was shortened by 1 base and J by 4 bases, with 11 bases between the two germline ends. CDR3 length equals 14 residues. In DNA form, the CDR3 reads TGTGCCAGCAGCCAAGTTAGTCAGGTGTACGAGCAGTACTTC. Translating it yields CASSQVSQVYEQYF.

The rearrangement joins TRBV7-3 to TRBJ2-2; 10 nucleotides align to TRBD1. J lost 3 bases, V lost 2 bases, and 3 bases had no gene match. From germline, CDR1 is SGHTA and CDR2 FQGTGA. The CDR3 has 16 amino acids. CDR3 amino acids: CASSLGDRGYTGELFF. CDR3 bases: TGTGCCAGCAGCTTAGGGGACAGGGGATACACCGGGGAGCTGTTTTTT.

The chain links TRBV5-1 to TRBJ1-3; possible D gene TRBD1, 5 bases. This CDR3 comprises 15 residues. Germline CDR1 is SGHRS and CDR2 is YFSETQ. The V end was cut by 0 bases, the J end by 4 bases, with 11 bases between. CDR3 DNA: TGCGCCAGCAGCTTGGATCAGGGAAGCGGAAACACCATATATTTT. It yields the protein CASSLDQGSGNTIYF.

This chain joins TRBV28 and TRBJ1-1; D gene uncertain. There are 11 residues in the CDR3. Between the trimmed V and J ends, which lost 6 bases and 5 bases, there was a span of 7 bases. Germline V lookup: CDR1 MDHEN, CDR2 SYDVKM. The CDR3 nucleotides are TGTGCCAGCAGGGCAGGTACTGAAGCTTTCTTT. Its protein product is CASRAGTEAFF.

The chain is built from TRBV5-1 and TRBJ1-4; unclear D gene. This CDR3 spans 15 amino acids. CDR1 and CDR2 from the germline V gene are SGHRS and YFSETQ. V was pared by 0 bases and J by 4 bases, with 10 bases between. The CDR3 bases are TGCGCCAGCAGCTTGGCCGAGCTAAGTAATGAAAAACTGTTTTTT. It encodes CASSLAELSNEKLFF.

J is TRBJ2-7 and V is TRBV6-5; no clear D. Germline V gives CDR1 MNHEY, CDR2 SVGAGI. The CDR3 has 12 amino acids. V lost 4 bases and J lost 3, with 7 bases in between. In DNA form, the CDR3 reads TGTGCCAGCAGTTTCCACTTCTACGAGCAGTACTTC. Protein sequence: CASSFHFYEQYF.

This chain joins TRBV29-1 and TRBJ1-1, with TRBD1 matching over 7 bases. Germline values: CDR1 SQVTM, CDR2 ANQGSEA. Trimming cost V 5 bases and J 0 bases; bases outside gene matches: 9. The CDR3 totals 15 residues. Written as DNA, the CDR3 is TGCAGCGTTTCTTACAGGGGAATTATGAACACTGAAGCTTTCTTT. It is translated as CSVSYRGIMNTEAFF.

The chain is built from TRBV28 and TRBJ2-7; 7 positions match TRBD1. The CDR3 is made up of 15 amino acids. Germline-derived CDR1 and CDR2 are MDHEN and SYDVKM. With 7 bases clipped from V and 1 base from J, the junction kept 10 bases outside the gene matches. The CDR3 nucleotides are TGTGCCAGCACCAGTGGGGCAGGGGGATCCTACGAGCAGTACTTC. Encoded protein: CASTSGAGGSYEQYF.

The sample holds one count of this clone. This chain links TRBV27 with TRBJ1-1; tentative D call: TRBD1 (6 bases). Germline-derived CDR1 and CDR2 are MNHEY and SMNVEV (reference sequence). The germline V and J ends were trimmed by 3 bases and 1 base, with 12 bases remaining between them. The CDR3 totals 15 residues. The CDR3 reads CASSFSWDKNTEAFF. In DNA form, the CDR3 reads TGTGCCAGCAGTTTTAGCTGGGACAAGAACACTGAAGCTTTCTTT.

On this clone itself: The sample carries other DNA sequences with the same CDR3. The CDR3 here is CASSSMNTEAFF. For the CDR3, the DNA is TGCGCCAGCAGCTCTATGAACACTGAAGCTTTCTTT. The gene calls are TRBV5-1 and TRBJ1-1; D remains unclear. V lost 3 bases and J lost 0, with 3 bases in between. CDR3 length: 12 amino acids. Looked up from germline, CDR1 is SGHRS and CDR2 is YFSETQ.

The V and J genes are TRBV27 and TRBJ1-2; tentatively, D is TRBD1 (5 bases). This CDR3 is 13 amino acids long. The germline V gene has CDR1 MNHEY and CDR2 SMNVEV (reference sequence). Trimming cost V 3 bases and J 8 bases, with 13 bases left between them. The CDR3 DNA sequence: TGTGCCAGCAGTTTTACGGGGGTCGGAGGCTACACCTTC. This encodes CASSFTGVGGYTF.

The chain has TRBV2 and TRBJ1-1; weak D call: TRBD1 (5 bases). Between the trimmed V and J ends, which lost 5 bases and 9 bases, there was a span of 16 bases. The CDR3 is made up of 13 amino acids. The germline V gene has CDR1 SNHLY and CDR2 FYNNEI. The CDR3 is CASSYRFFPKAFF. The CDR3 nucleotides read TGTGCCAGCAGTTACAGGTTTTTCCCCAAAGCTTTCTTT.

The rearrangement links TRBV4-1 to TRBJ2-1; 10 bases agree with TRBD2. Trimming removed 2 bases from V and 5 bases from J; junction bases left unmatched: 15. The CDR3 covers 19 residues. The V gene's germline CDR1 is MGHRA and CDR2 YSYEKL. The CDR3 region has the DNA TGCGCCAGCAGCCAAAAAGGAGGCGGGCTAGCGGGAGTCCACAATGAGCAGTTCTTC. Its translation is CASSQKGGGLAGVHNEQFF.

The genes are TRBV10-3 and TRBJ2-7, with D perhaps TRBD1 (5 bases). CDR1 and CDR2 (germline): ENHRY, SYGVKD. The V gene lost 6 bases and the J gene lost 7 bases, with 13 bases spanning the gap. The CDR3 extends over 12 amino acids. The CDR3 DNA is TGTGCCATCAGCAGTGGGGCGAGAGAGCAGTACTTC. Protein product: CAISSGAREQYF.

CDR3 residues: CAIKFSGDTYEQYF. In DNA form, the CDR3 reads TGTGCCATCAAGTTTTCAGGGGACACCTACGAGCAGTACTTC. The chain joins TRBV10-3 to TRBJ2-7; D perhaps matches TRBD1 (6 bases). The germline V gene has CDR1 ENHRY and CDR2 SYGVKD. The CDR3 loop spans 14 amino acids. The ends were cut back, 7 bases at V and 2 bases at J, with 15 bases in the middle.